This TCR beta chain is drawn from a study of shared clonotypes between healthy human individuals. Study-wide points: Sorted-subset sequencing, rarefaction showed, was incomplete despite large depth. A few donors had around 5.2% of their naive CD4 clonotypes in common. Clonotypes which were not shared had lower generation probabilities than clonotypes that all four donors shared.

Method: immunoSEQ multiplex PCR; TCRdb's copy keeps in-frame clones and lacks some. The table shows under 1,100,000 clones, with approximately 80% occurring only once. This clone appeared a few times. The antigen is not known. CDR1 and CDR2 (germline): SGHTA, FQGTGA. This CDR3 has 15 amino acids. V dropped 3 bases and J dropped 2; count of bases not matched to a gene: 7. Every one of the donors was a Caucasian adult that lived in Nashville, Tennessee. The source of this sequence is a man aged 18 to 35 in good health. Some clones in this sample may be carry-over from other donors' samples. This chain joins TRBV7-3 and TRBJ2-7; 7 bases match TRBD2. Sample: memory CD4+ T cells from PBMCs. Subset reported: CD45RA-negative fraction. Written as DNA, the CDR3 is TGTGCCAGCAGCTTCGGGTCTAGCGGAACCTACGAGCAGTACTTC. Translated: CASSFGSSGTYEQYF.